Below, 22 T cell receptor beta chains from the same sample are listed, as sequenced in a study of shared T cell receptors in the human thymus. Using immunoSEQ multiplex PCR, the repertoire was profiled, and TCRdb retains in-frame clones only, with some absent. Seen here are about 660,000 clones, 70% to 90% observed once, and the top ten hold about 0.0094%. These data were likewise used in another study, on human thymus T cells.

The sample consisted of thymocytes. The receptors originated from a boy less than two years old with a congenital heart defect.

The chain recombines TRBV19 with TRBJ1-5; D might be TRBD1 (6 bases). CDR3 length: 14 amino acids. Germline V lookup: CDR1 LNHDA, CDR2 SQIVND (reference sequence). Trimming cost V 3 bases and J 6 bases, with 12 bases left between them. The CDR3 loop is CASSIRGTSQPQHF. The CDR3 coding sequence is TGTGCCAGTAGTATCAGGGGAACGAGTCAGCCCCAGCATTTT.

This clone was found once. V gene TRBV11-2 combines with J gene TRBJ2-5, with D tentatively TRBD2 (5 bases). This CDR3 comprises 16 residues. V was cut by 0 bases and J by 2 bases, with 13 bases left in between. Germline assignment: CDR1 SGHAT and CDR2 FQNNGV. CDR3 in DNA: TGTGCCAGCAGCTTAGATGCCGAGCGGTCACAAGAGACCCAGTACTTC. Its protein is CASSLDAERSQETQYF.

The J gene is TRBJ2-1, the V gene TRBV10-2, with 12 bases fitting TRBD2. From germline, CDR1 is WSHSY and CDR2 SAAADI. Trimming cost V 1 base and J 4 bases; bases outside gene matches: 5. The CDR3 sequence is 17 residues long. CDR3 sequence (DNA): TGCGCCAGCAGTGAGTGGCCTAGCGGGGGGGTATACAATGAGCAGTTCTTC. Its translation is CASSEWPSGGVYNEQFF.

The genes are TRBV5-1 and TRBJ2-7; 8 bases match TRBD1. The germline V gene has CDR1 SGHRS and CDR2 YFSETQ. V lost 0 bases, J lost 1 base, and 15 bases stayed unmatched. The CDR3 has 19 amino acids. DNA of the CDR3: TGCGCCAGCAGCTTGGTCCTAAAACAGGGGGAACGGCGGTCCTACGAGCAGTACTTC. Translating it yields CASSLVLKQGERRSYEQYF.

The V and J genes are TRBV28 and TRBJ2-7, with 7 bases that match TRBD1. The CDR3 runs 13 residues. Germline V CDR1 and CDR2: MDHEN, SYDVKM. The V gene end was trimmed by 2 bases and the J gene end by 5 bases; junction bases not matched to a gene: 3. CDR3 protein: CASSLTGAHEQYF. In nucleotides, the CDR3 is TGTGCCAGCAGTTTAACAGGGGCCCACGAGCAGTACTTC.

Comment on this clone: Relative to the germline gene, one junction end is altered; a read error may explain this. This chain connects TRBV9 to TRBJ1-4; 8 bases line up with TRBD1. This CDR3 has 15 amino acids. Per germline, CDR1 SGDLS and CDR2 YYNGEE. This chain's CDR3 is CTSSVGQGTNEKLFF. CDR3 in DNA: TGTACCAGCAGCGTAGGACAGGGTACTAATGAAAAACTGTTTTTT.

V gene TRBV7-2 combines with J gene TRBJ2-7; 9 bases align to TRBD1. The CDR3 extends over 15 amino acids. Trimming cost V 4 bases and J 6 bases; bases outside gene matches: 10. CDR1 is SGHTA, CDR2 FQGNSA, per germline. CDR3 in amino acids: CASSYSRDRVPEQYF. The CDR3 DNA sequence: TGTGCCAGCAGCTATTCCCGGGACAGGGTCCCCGAGCAGTACTTC.

The chain employs TRBV9 and TRBJ1-4; tentatively, D is TRBD1 (5 bases). This CDR3 comprises 13 residues. Deletions cut 4 bases from V and 12 bases from J, with 16 bases between. Looked up from germline, CDR1 is SGDLS and CDR2 is YYNGEE. CDR3 sequence: CASSPRGGWQLFF. The DNA of the CDR3 is TGTGCCAGCAGCCCCCGGGGGGGGTGGCAACTGTTTTTT. Based on the CDR3 plus reference TRBV9 and TRBJ1-4, the full variable domain is DSGVTQTPKHLITATGQRVTLRCSPRSGDLSVYWYQQSLDQGLQFLIQYYNGEERAKGNILERFSAQQFPDLHSELNLSSLELGDSALYFCASSPRGGWQLFFGSGTQLSVL.

J is TRBJ1-2 and V is TRBV27; D not certain. Deletions cut 5 bases from V and 11 bases from J, with 15 bases between. CDR3 length: 12 amino acids. CDR1 and CDR2 from the germline V gene are MNHEY and SMNVEV (reference sequence). The CDR3 spells CASSNRWSGYTF. The CDR3 DNA sequence: TGTGCCAGCAGTAACCGATGGAGCGGGTACACCTTC.

This clone turned up a few times. The chain recombines TRBV27 with TRBJ1-1, with D possibly being TRBD1 (5 bases). This CDR3 spans 15 amino acids. V was trimmed by 4 bases and J by 1 base, leaving 13 bases between them. The germline V gene encodes CDR1 MNHEY and CDR2 SMNVEV (reference sequence). The CDR3 sequence is CASSSMTVGNTEAFF. The CDR3 DNA sequence: TGTGCCAGCAGTTCAATGACAGTAGGGAACACTGAAGCTTTCTTT.

The rearrangement joins TRBV28 to TRBJ1-1, with TRBD1 matching over 7 bases. CDR3 size: 15 residues. V lost 2 bases and J lost 3; bases outside the gene matches: 6. The germline CDR1 and CDR2 sequences are MDHEN and SYDVKM. CDR3 loop: CASSLIGGSYTEAFF. CDR3 bases: TGTGCCAGCAGTTTAATAGGGGGCAGTTACACTGAAGCTTTCTTT.

V is TRBV4-1 and J is TRBJ2-1; TRBD2 agrees at 14 bases. The trim removed 3 bases at V and 2 bases at J, leaving 9 bases unmatched. The germline CDR1 and CDR2 sequences are MGHRA and YSYEKL. CDR3 size: 19 residues. This chain's CDR3 is CASSHLGLAGGSPYNEQFF. The CDR3 DNA reads as TGCGCCAGCAGCCATCTCGGACTAGCGGGGGGCAGCCCCTACAATGAGCAGTTCTTC.

The chain couples TRBV15 to TRBJ2-5, with TRBD1 as a possible D gene (6 bases). The DNA end is a closer match to TRBJ2-7, so the J assignment may be wrong. Germline CDR1 LNHNV, CDR2 YYDKDF (reference sequence). The CDR3 is made up of 17 amino acids. CDR3 nucleotides: TGTGCCACCAGCAGAGACCTGAAAACAGGGTTAGTCCGCGAGCAGTACTTC. This translates into CATSRDLKTGLVREQYF.

V is TRBV28 and J is TRBJ2-1; 9 positions agree with TRBD2. CDR3 length: 17 amino acids. V lost 3 bases, J lost 6 bases, and 12 bases stayed unmatched. The germline V gene has CDR1 MDHEN and CDR2 SYDVKM. The CDR3 DNA follows: TGTGCCAGCAGTTTCAAGCGGGAGGAGGTTACGTGCAATGAGCAGTTCTTC. Translating it yields CASSFKREEVTCNEQFF. Full variable domain (missing parts from reference TRBV28 and TRBJ2-1): DVKVTQSSRYLVKRTGEKVFLECVQDMDHENMFWYRQDPGLGLRLIYFSYDVKMKEKGDIPEGYSVSREKKERFSLILESASTNQTSMYLCASSFKREEVTCNEQFFGPGTRLTVL.

This clone came up a few times. The CDR3 sequence is CASSLMGTAPWTSTDTQYF. CDR3 coding DNA: TGTGCCAGCAGCTTAATGGGGACAGCGCCGTGGACTAGCACAGATACGCAGTATTTT. The chain is built from TRBV5-6 and TRBJ2-3; TRBD1 matches 7 bases. V trimming: 2 bases; J trimming: 0 bases; junction bases outside the gene matches: 15. Germline V gene lookup returns CDR1 SGHDT and CDR2 YYEEEE. This CDR3 is 19 amino acids long.

CDR3 nucleotide sequence: TGCGCCAGCAGCCACCGGGACAGATATTCTAACTATGGCTACACCTTC. The encoded protein is CASSHRDRYSNYGYTF. The J gene is TRBJ1-2, the V gene TRBV5-1; 7 bases are shared with TRBD1. Trimming cost V 4 bases and J 0 bases; bases outside gene matches: 9. Germline CDR1 SGHRS, CDR2 YFSETQ. The CDR3 sequence is 16 residues long.

The V call is TRBV11-2, the J call TRBJ2-7; D gene ambiguous. Germline loops: CDR1 SGHAT, CDR2 FQNNGV. The CDR3 extends over 12 amino acids. V was clipped by 6 bases and J by 4 bases, with 10 bases between them. This CDR3 is CASSPEKYEQYF. The CDR3 DNA reads as TGTGCCAGCAGTCCCGAGAAGTACGAGCAGTACTTC.

The chain couples TRBV4-1 to TRBJ2-2; 9 bases fit TRBD2. The CDR3 length is 19 residues. Germline CDR1 is MGHRA and CDR2 is YSYEKL. V trimming: 0 bases; J trimming: 2 bases; junction bases outside the gene matches: 10. CDR3 sequence reads: CASSQDVGLAGPNTGELFF. The DNA for the CDR3 is TGCGCCAGCAGCCAAGATGTCGGTCTAGCGGGGCCAAACACCGGGGAGCTGTTTTTT.

The chain combines TRBV4-3 with TRBJ2-4, with D possibly TRBD1 on 6 matching bases. Looked up from germline, CDR1 is LGHNA and CDR2 is YSLEER. With 1 base removed from V and 0 bases from J, the gap between germline ends came to 13 bases. The CDR3 consists of 17 residues. Here the CDR3 reads CASSQVGQLLAKNIQYF. The CDR3 DNA follows: TGCGCCAGCAGCCAAGTTGGACAGCTCCTAGCCAAAAACATTCAGTACTTC.

The chain links TRBV28 to TRBJ1-5; no clear D. The CDR3 loop spans 16 amino acids. CDR1 is MDHEN and CDR2 is SYDVKM in the germline V gene. Trimming shortened V by 3 bases and J by 2 bases, and 14 bases separated the two germline ends. The CDR3 sequence: CASSFGWEGGNQPQHF. The CDR3 nucleotides are TGTGCCAGCAGTTTTGGGTGGGAGGGAGGCAATCAGCCCCAGCATTTT.

J is TRBJ1-5 and V is TRBV4-1; TRBD1 might be the D (6 bases). CDR1 and CDR2 (germline): MGHRA, YSYEKL. Deletions cut 1 base from V and 1 base from J, with 11 bases between. The CDR3 has 16 amino acids. The CDR3 coding sequence is TGCGCCAGCAGCCAAGGACAGGAGGAGAGCAATCAGCCCCAGCATTTT. Its translation is CASSQGQEESNQPQHF.

In the case of this clone: Other DNA sequences in this sample translate to the same CDR3. The chain employs TRBV6-4 and TRBJ1-6; D gene ambiguous. There are 14 residues in the CDR3. Germline-derived CDR1 and CDR2 are MRHNA and SNTAGT. The V and J ends lost 3 bases and 7 bases respectively, with 10 bases between them. CDR3 DNA: TGTGCCAGCAGTGAAGCGGGCCCCAATTCACCCCTCCACTTT. Translation gives CASSEAGPNSPLHF.